This T cell receptor beta chain appears in the sequencing data of a study of low-dose radiotherapy and immunotherapy resistance in tumors. Across the whole study: On a schedule of every two weeks, intravenous cyclophosphamide at a dose of 200 mg/m2 was delivered one day before each radiation and immunotherapy administration.

Germline V gives CDR1 KGHSH, CDR2 LQKENI. V was clipped by 4 bases and J by 5 bases, with 7 bases between them. The CDR3 loop spans 12 amino acids. Priming of first-strand cDNA relied on TRAV- and TRBV-specific primers (covering alpha and beta chains). Amplification, which lasted around 18 PCR cycles, used a constant-region primer and V-primer adapter to amplify TCRs. One entry per CDR3 protein results from TCRdb running MiXCR on the reads. The sample has some 7,100 distinct CDR3 sequences; around 50% are singletons. The chain links TRBV18 to TRBJ2-3; D is perhaps TRBD1 (5 bases). The sequence derives from a human donor with advanced metastatic prostate, ovarian, gallbladder or colorectal cancer (not recorded which). This table probably holds off-target reads from a library built for another chain. Here the CDR3 reads CASSLQGDTQYF. The DNA for the CDR3 is TGTGCCAGCTCACTCCAGGGAGATACGCAGTATTTT.